This TCR beta chain was recorded in a study of blood T cell repertoires in COVID-19. The overall study: Sites across the United States, Italy and Spain contributed samples from acute and convalescent COVID-19.

CDR1 KGHSH and CDR2 LQKENI come from the germline V gene. With 7 bases removed from V and 7 bases from J, the gap between germline ends came to 17 bases. CDR3 size: 15 residues. This clone was picked up a small number of times. Per the original methods: By means of reference gene primer amplification, nucleated cell counts were estimated. Produced via immunoSEQ multiplex PCR; TCRdb's table is partial and in-frame only. Clone size and the V and J calls come from that table; the DNA yielded D and trimming. This table has 200,000 to 250,000 clones, approximately 91% appearing once. This clonotype was obtained from a woman aged 40 to 50 with acute or convalescent COVID-19. The chain couples TRBV18 to TRBJ1-6; D perhaps matches TRBD1 (6 bases). Sample: peripheral blood. The CDR3 protein is CASCPTGNSNSPLHF. The DNA for the CDR3 is TGTGCCAGCTGCCCGACAGGAAATTCAAATTCACCCCTCCACTTT.